What follows are 29 T cell receptor beta chains derived from one specimen sequenced in a study of CXCR3-negative and CXCR3-positive naive CD8 T cells (dated by TCRdb to between 2017 and 2020). Overall study outcomes, separate from this receptor: Compared with CXCR3-negative naive cells, CXCR3-positive naive cells had TRB CDR3s with higher hydrophobicity (lower Kidera factor 4), lower energy, and higher strength and volume indices.

Their cognate antigens are unknown. The sequencing machine was a NextSeq 550. The Human TCR Profiling Kit (MiLaboratory) was used to prepare UMI-labeled 5' RACE TRB cDNA libraries. Once TCRdb had reprocessed the reads, it stored one entry per CDR3 protein sequence and supplied no DNA. This sample's clone table shows fewer than 65,000 distinct CDR3 sequences. Around 5% of the sample is held by the ten biggest clonotypes. Sample: naive CXCR3+ CD8+ T cells from blood. The cell subset or site label, as the study defines it: CD45RO-CCR7+CD27+CD95- naive CD8+ T cells expressing CXCR3 (TNR3+). The receptor source for this set is a human donor in good health. Some clones in this sample may be carry-over from other donors' samples.

The J gene is TRBJ2-7, the V gene TRBV9. The CDR3 contains 15 residues. From germline, CDR1 is SGDLS and CDR2 YYNGEE. CDR3 protein: CASSILTGVSYEQYF. Looking up the rest from reference TRBV9 and TRBJ2-7 gives the full variable domain: DSGVTQTPKHLITATGQRVTLRCSPRSGDLSVYWYQQSLDQGLQFLIQYYNGEERAKGNILERFSAQQFPDLHSELNLSSLELGDSALYFCASSILTGVSYEQYFGPGTRLTVT.

The chain combines TRBV2 with TRBJ2-5; the TRBD2 assignment by TCRdb is unverifiable without DNA. Germline values: CDR1 SNHLY, CDR2 FYNNEI. The length of the CDR3 is 16 residues. This CDR3 reads CASRGGLAGLQETQYF. Filled out from reference TRBV2 and TRBJ2-5, the complete variable domain reads EPEVTQTPSHQVTQMGQEVILRCVPISNHLYFYWYRQILGQKVEFLVSFYNNEISEKSEIFDDQFSVERPDGSNFTLKIRSTKLEDSAMYFCASRGGLAGLQETQYFGPGTRLLVL.

The CDR3 spells CASSQSWEGAEAFF. This chain links TRBV14 with TRBJ1-1. The CDR3 covers 14 residues. Germline CDR1 SGHDN, CDR2 FVKESK.

The chain couples TRBV4-3 to TRBJ2-7; TCRdb's D call of TRBD1 is untestable without DNA. The germline gives CDR1 LGHNA, CDR2 YSLEER. The CDR3 has 15 residues. CDR3 loop: CASSREQGPSYEQYF.

The V gene is TRBV6-5, the J gene TRBJ1-1. CDR3 length: 14 residues. Germline V gives CDR1 MNHEY, CDR2 SVGAGI. The CDR3 sequence: CASSYRQENTEAFF.

The chain is built from TRBV5-1 and TRBJ2-7. Germline V CDR1 and CDR2: SGHRS, YFSETQ. The CDR3 sequence is 13 residues long. CDR3: CASTWTDSYEQYF.

V is TRBV29-1 and J is TRBJ2-7; TCRdb names TRBD2, which stays unverified in the absence of DNA. The CDR3 sequence is 13 residues long. The V gene's germline CDR1 is SQVTM and CDR2 ANQGSEA. The CDR3 here is CSVGGGDSYEQYF.

The chain uses TRBV7-9 and TRBJ2-7. The CDR3 is 13 amino acids. In germline, CDR1 is SEHNR, CDR2 FQNEAQ (reference sequence). The CDR3 spells CASRRGSSYEQYF. Full variable domain (rest looked up from reference TRBV7-9 and TRBJ2-7): DTGVSQNPRHKITKRGQNVTFRCDPISEHNRLYWYRQTLGQGPEFLTYFQNEAQLEKSRLLSDRFSAERPKGSFSTLEIQRTEQGDSAMYLCASRRGSSYEQYFGPGTRLTVT.

The V gene is TRBV10-1, the J gene TRBJ1-2; TCRdb names TRBD1, which stays unverified in the absence of DNA. In germline, CDR1 is WNHNN, CDR2 SYGVQD (reference sequence). CDR3 length equals 16 residues. This CDR3 reads CASSEEGDRGNYGYTF.

V gene TRBV7-2 combines with J gene TRBJ2-7; with no DNA, the TCRdb D assignment of TRBD2 cannot be verified. This CDR3 spans 16 amino acids. Germline V lookup: CDR1 SGHTA, CDR2 FQGNSA. CDR3 residues: CASSLLGSGGAYEQYF.

The chain uses TRBV7-9 and TRBJ2-7; TCRdb's D call, TRBD2, is unchecked because there is no DNA. The CDR3 covers 14 residues. Germline V CDR1 and CDR2: SEHNR, FQNEAQ (reference sequence). This chain's CDR3 is CASSLPSGGHEQYF.

The rearrangement joins TRBV3-1 to TRBJ2-5; TCRdb picks TRBD2, but there is no DNA to check that call. From germline, CDR1 is LGHDT and CDR2 YNNKEL (reference sequence). The CDR3 length is 13 residues. CDR3: CASSQEVAETQYF.

The V call is TRBV28, the J call TRBJ2-1; TCRdb outputs TRBD1, but without DNA this stays unchecked. The CDR3 sequence is 12 residues long. CDR1 and CDR2 (germline): MDHEN, SYDVKM. The CDR3 reads CASSFRGGEQFF.

The chain recombines TRBV6-2 or TRBV6-3 with TRBJ1-5; TCRdb's D call of TRBD1 is untestable without DNA. The CDR3 extends over 15 amino acids. The germline V gene has CDR1 MNHEY and CDR2 SVGEGT. CDR3 in amino acids: CASSYVRGENQPQHF.

V and J are TRBV29-1 and TRBJ2-1; TCRdb returns TRBD1, unconfirmable since there is no DNA. Per germline, CDR1 SQVTM and CDR2 ANQGSEA. CDR3 length equals 15 residues. The CDR3 sequence: CSVPTDRASYNEQFF.

The genes are TRBV27 and TRBJ2-1. CDR3 size: 14 residues. CDR1 MNHEY and CDR2 SMNVEV come from the germline V gene (reference sequence). The CDR3 region is CASSLSVSYNEQFF.

CDR3: CASSQVRGRFYEQYF. V usage is TRBV14 and J usage is TRBJ2-7; TCRdb designates TRBD1, a call that cannot be tested without DNA. The CDR3 is 15 amino acids. The germline gives CDR1 SGHDN, CDR2 FVKESK.

The CDR3 is CSASSSPYSNQPQHF. The genes are TRBV20-1 and TRBJ1-5. CDR3 length: 15 residues. CDR1 and CDR2 from the germline V gene are DFQATT and SNEGSKA (reference sequence).

The rearrangement uses TRBV29-1 and TRBJ1-6; the D call from TCRdb, TRBD1, cannot be confirmed without DNA. This CDR3 contains 13 residues. Germline CDR1 and CDR2: SQVTM and ANQGSEA. CDR3 loop: CSAGPGKNSPLHF.

The chain couples TRBV6-6 to TRBJ1-1. The CDR3 sequence is 15 residues long. Germline loops: CDR1 MNHNY, CDR2 SVGAGI (reference sequence). CDR3 sequence: CASSYAWEVGTEAFF.

The V call is TRBV12-3 or TRBV12-4, the J call TRBJ1-4; TCRdb indicates TRBD1, and absent DNA this call remains unverified. The CDR3 is made up of 13 amino acids. CDR3 protein: CASRQQGDEKLFF.

The CDR3 loop reads CASSLRLGPGSKNIQYF. The chain carries TRBV7-2 and TRBJ2-4; there is no DNA to check the TCRdb D call of TRBD1. The germline V gene has CDR1 SGHTA and CDR2 FQGNSA. This CDR3 has 17 amino acids.

The chain has TRBV6-4 and TRBJ2-2; the TCRdb call, TRBD1, lacks DNA for checking. The length of the CDR3 is 16 residues. CDR1 is MRHNA, CDR2 SNTAGT, per germline. This chain's CDR3 is CASSDTSPAGAGELFF.

The chain recombines TRBV12-3 or TRBV12-4 with TRBJ2-1; no DNA is available, so the TRBD2 call from TCRdb remains unchecked. CDR3 length equals 17 residues. CDR3 protein: CASNPLGAGGAWNEQFF.

This rearrangement joins TRBV12-2 to TRBJ1-4; the D call from TCRdb, TRBD1, cannot be confirmed without DNA. TRBV12-2 is assigned pseudogene status. The length of the CDR3 is 14 residues. The CDR3: CASRLVPGNEKLFF.

The chain employs TRBV29-1 and TRBJ1-2; TCRdb's D call of TRBD1 is untestable without DNA. Per germline, CDR1 SQVTM and CDR2 ANQGSEA. This CDR3 region has 12 residues. The CDR3 is CSGLGGVKGYTF.

The V call is TRBV29-1, the J call TRBJ2-2. This CDR3 region has 13 residues. In germline, CDR1 is SQVTM, CDR2 ANQGSEA. The CDR3 reads CSVEPRNTGELFF.

The chain employs TRBV10-2 and TRBJ2-1; TCRdb's assignment of TRBD2 cannot be checked, as there is no DNA. The CDR3 sequence is 16 residues long. Germline assignment: CDR1 WSHSY and CDR2 SAAADI. The CDR3 reads CASSEGTSGSFGEQFF.

V and J are TRBV7-2 and TRBJ2-5; TCRdb reports TRBD2, a call that lacks DNA to check it against. This CDR3 is built from 15 residues. Germline-derived CDR1 and CDR2 are SGHTA and FQGNSA. CDR3 residues: CASSLIRADQETQYF.